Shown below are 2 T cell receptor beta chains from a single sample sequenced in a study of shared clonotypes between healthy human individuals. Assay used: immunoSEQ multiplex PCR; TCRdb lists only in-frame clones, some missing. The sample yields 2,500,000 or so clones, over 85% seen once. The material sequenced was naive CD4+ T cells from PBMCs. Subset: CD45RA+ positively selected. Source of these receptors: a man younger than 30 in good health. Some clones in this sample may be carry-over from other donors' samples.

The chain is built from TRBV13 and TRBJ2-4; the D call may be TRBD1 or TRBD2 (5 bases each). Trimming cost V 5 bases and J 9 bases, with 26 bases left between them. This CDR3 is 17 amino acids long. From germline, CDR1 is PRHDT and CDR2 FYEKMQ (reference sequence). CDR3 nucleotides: TGTGCCAGCAGCCCACCCCGGGCCAGAGTTGTTGGGACCATTCAGTACTTC. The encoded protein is CASSPPRARVVGTIQYF. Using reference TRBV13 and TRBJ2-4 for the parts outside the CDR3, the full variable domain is AAGVIQSPRHLIKEKRETATLKCYPIPRHDTVYWYQQGPGQDPQFLISFYEKMQSDKGSIPDRFSAQQFSDYHSELNMSSLELGDSALYFCASSPPRARVVGTIQYFGAGTRLSVL.

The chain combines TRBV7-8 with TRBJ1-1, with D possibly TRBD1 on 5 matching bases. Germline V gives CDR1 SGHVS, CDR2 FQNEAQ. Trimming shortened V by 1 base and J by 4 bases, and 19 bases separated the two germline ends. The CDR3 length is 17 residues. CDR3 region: CASSLGTRTTAGTEAFF. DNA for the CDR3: TGTGCCAGCAGCTTAGGGACTCGGACAACTGCGGGCACTGAAGCTTTCTTT.